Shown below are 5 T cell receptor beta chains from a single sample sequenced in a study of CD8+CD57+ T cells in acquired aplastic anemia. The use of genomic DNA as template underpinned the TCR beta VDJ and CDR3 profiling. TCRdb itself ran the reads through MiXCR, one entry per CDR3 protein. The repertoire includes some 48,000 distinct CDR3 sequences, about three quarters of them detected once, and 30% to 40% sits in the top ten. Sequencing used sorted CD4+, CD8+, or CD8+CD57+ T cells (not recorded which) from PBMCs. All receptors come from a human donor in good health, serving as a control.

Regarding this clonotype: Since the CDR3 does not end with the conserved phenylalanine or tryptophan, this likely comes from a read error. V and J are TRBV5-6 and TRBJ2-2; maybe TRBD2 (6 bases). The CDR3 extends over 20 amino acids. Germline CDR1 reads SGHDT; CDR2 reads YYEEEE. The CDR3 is CATSSDYRPTPMKDTGELFS. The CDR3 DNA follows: TGTGCCACCAGCTCGGACTATAGACCTACTCCTATGAAGGACACCGGGGAGCTGTTTTCT.

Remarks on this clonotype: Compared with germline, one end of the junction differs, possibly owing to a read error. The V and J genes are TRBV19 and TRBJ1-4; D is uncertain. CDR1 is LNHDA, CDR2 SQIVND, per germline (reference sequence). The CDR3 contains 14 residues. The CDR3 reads CASSIRTGHEKLFF. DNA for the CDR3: TGTGCCAGTAGTATAAGGACCGGGCATGAAAAACTGTTCTTT.

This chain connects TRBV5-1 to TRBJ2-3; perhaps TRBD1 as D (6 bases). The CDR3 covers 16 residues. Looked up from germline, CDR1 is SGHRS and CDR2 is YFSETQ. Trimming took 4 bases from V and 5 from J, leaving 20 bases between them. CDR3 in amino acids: CASSLRTAAVQDTQYF. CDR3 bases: TGCGCCAGCAGCCTGCGGACAGCTGCAGTCCAAGATACGCAGTATTTT. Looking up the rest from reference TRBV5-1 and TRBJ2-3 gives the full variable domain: KAGVTQTPRYLIKTRGQQVTLSCSPISGHRSVSWYQQTPGQGLQFLFEYFSETQRNKGNFPGRFSGRQFSNSRSEMNVSTLELGDSALYLCASSLRTAAVQDTQYFGPGTRLTVL.

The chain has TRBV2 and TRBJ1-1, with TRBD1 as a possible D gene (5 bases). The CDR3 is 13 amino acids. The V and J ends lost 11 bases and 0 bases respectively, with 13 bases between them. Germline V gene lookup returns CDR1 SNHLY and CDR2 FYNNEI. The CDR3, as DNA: TGTGCCGGACAAGATCAAATGAACACTGAAGCTTTCTTT. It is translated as CAGQDQMNTEAFF.

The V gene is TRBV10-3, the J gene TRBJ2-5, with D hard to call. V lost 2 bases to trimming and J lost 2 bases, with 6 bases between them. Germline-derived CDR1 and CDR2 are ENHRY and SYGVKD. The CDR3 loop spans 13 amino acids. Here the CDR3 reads CAISERQQETQYF. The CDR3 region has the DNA TGTGCCATCAGTGAGCGTCAGCAAGAGACCCAGTACTTC.